This T cell receptor beta chain was recorded in a study of blood T cell repertoires in COVID-19. At the level of the study: Sample material is recorded as cDNA or gDNA derived from T cells, B-cell-depleted T cells, or PBMCs.

This clone was observed once. In the original analysis: Reference gene primer amplification gave nucleated cell count estimates. TCRdb's copy holds only in-frame clones and misses some; the assay was immunoSEQ multiplex PCR. V, J and clone size are taken as reported in that table, and D and trimming were inferred from the DNA itself. The sample shows 55,000 to 60,000 clones, about 70% of them seen only once. Germline V lookup: CDR1 SGHNT, CDR2 YYREEE (reference sequence). This CDR3 is 14 amino acids long. The V end lost 0 bases, the J end lost 5 bases, and 11 bases lay between the germline ends. This sequence originates from a man in his fifties with active or convalescent COVID-19. This sequence joins TRBV5-4 and TRBJ2-5; D uncertain. Sequenced material: peripheral blood. The CDR3 is CASSLEGLRETQYF. The CDR3 region has the DNA TGTGCCAGCAGCTTGGAAGGATTGCGGGAGACCCAGTACTTC.